This TCR beta chain was captured by sequencing in a study of graft-versus-host responses after intestinal transplantation. About the study: Every one of the recipients received anti-thymocyte globulin induction and afterwards took tacrolimus and steroids for roughly three years.

V lost 1 base to trimming and J lost 6 bases, with 9 bases between them. Germline assignment: CDR1 MNHEY and CDR2 SVGAGI. The CDR3 runs 13 residues. The protocol was immunoSEQ multiplex PCR, while the TCRdb copy is restricted to in-frame clones and leaves out a portion. The sample consists of over 80,000 clones, approximately 90% of them appearing once. Broader study findings: Investigators detected GvH clones in recipient marrow, with some emerging earlier in ileum or blood.

Points on this clone: The antigen is unknown.

This specimen was unstimulated CD8+ T cells sorted from spleen or lymph node cells, taken before transplant. The sequence came from a human donor who was the organ donor for an intestinal transplant. The chain couples TRBV6-5 to TRBJ1-2; D gene uncertain. CDR3: CASSYFPRDGYTF. CDR3 nucleotide sequence: TGTGCCAGCAGTTACTTCCCGAGGGATGGCTACACCTTC.